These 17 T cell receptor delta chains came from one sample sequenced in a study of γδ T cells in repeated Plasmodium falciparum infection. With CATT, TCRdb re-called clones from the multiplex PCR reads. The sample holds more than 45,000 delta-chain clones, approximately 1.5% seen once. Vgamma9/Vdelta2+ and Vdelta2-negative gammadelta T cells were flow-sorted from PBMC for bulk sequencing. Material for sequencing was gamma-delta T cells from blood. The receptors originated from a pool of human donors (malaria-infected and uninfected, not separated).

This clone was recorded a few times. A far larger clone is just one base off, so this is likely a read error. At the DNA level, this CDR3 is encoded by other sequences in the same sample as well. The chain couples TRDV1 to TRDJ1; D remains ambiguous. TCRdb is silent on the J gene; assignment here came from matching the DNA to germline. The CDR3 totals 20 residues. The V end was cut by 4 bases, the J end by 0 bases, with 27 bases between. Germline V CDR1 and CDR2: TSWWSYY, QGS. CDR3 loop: CALGGKRVPPGVMYTDKLIF. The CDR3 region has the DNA TGTGCTCTTGGGGGCAAGCGAGTCCCCCCCGGGGTGATGTACACCGATAAACTCATCTTT.

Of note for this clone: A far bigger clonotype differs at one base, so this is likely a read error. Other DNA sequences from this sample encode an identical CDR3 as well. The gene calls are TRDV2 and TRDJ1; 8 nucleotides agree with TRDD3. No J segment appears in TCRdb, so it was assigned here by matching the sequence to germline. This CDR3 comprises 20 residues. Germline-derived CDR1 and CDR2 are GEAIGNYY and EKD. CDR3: CACELSPTPYWGSYTDKLIF. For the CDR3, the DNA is TGCGCCTGTGAATTGAGTCCTACCCCGTACTGGGGGTCGTACACCGATAAACTCATCTTT.

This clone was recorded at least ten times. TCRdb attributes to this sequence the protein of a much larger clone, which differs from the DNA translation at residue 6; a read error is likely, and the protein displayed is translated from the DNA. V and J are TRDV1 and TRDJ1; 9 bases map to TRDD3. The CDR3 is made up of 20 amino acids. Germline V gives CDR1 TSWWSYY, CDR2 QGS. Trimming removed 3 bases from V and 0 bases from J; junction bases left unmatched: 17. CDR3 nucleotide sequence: TGTGCTCTTGGGGAGGTTAGGAGGCTGGGGGATCCTTGGTACACCGATAAACTCATCTTT. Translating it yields CALGEVRRLGDPWYTDKLIF.

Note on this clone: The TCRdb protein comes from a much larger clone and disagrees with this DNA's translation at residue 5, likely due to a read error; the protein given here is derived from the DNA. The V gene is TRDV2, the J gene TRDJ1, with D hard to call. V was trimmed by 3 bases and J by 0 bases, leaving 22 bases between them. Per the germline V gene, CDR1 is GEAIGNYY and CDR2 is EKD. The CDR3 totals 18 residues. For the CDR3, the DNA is TGTGCCTGTGACTCTAAATCAAATCCCCCTGTGTACACCGATAAACTCATCTTT. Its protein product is CACDSKSNPPVYTDKLIF.

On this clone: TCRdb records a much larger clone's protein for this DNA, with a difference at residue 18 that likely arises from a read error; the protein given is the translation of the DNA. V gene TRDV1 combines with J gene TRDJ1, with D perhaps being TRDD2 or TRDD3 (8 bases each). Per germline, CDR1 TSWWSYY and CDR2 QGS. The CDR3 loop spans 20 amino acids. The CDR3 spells CALGEILPKHWGLYTDKRIF. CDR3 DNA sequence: TGTGCTCTTGGGGAAATCCTTCCTAAGCACTGGGGGCTCTACACCGATAAACGCATCTTT.

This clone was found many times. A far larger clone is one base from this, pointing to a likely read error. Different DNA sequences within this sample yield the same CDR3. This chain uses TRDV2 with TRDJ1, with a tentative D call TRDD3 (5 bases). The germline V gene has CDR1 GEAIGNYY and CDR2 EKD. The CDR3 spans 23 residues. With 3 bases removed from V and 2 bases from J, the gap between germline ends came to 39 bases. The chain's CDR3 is CACDSEGDKREVLGSSRTDKLIF. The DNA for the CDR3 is TGTGCCTGTGACTCTGAGGGAGATAAAAGAGAGGTTTTGGGATCTAGTCGTACCGATAAACTCATCTTT.

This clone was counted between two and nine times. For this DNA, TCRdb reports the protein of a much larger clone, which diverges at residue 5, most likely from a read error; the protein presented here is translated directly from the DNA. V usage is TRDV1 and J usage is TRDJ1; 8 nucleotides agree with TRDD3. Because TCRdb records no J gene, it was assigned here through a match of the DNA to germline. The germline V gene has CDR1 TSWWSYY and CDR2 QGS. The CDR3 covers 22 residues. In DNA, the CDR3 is TGTGCTCTTGGGGGATCTCACGCCCTACGCATTCGGGGGATAGAGGACACCGGTAAACTCATCTTT. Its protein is CALGGSHALRIRGIEDTGKLIF.

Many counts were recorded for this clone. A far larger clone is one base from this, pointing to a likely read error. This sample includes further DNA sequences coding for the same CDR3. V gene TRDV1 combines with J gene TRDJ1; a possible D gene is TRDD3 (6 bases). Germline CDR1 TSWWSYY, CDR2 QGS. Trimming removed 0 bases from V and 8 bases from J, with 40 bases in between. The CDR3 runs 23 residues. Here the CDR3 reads CALGELGSMVGHHSPWGWDKLIF. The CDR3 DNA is TGTGCTCTTGGGGAACTAGGCTCTATGGTTGGACACCACTCTCCCTGGGGATGGGACAAACTCATCTTT.

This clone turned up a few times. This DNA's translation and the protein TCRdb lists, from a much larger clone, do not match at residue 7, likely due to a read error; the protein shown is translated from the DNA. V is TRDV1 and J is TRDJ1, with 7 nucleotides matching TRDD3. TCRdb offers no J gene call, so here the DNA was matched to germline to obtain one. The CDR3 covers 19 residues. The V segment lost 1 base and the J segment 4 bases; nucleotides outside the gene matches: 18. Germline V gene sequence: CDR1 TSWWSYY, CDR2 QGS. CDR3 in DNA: TGTGCTCTTGGGGAACATGAGGCGGACTGGGGTGCTCGGGTCGATAAACTCATCTTT. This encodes CALGEHEADWGARVDKLIF.

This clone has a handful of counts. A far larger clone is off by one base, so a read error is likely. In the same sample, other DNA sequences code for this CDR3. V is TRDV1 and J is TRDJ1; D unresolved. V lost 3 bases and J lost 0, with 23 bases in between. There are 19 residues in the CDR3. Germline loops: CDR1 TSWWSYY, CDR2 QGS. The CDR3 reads CALGDSHRSGYVYTDKLIF. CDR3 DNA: TGTGCTCTTGGGGACTCCCATCGAAGTGGGTACGTATACACCGATAAACTCATCTTT.

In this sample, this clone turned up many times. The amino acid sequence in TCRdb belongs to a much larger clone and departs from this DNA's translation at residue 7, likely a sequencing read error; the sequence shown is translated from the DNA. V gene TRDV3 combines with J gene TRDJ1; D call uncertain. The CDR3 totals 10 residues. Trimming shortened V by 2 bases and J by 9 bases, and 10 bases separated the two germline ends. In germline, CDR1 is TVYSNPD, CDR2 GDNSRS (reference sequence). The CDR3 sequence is CAFRLSELIF. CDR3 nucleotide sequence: TGTGCCTTTCGATTGAGTGAACTCATCTTT.

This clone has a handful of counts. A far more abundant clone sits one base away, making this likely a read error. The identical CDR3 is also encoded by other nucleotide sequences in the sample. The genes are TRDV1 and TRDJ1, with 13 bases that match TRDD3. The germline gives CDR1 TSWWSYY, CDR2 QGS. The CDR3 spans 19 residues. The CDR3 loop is CALGELGEYWGIRTDKLIF. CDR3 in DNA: TGTGCTCTTGGGGAACTTGGGGAGTACTGGGGGATACGGACCGACAAACTCATCTTT.

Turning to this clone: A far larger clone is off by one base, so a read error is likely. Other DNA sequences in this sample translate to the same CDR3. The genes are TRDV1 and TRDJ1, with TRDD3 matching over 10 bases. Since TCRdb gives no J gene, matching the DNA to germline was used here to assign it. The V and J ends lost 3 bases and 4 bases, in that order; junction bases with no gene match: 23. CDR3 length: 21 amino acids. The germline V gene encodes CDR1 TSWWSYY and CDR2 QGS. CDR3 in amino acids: CALGDTRGYWGITRDDDKLIF. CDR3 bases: TGTGCTCTTGGGGATACTAGGGGGTACTGGGGGATCACGCGGGACGACGATAAACTCATCTTT.

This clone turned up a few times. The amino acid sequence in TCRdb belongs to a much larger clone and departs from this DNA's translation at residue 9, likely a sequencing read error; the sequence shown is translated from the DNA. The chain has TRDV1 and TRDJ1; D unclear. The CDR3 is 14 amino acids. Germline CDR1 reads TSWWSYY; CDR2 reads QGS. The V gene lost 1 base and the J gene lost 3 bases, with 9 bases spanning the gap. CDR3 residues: CALGERMYPDKLIF. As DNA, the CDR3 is TGTGCTCTTGGGGAACGGATGTACCCCGATAAACTCATCTTT.

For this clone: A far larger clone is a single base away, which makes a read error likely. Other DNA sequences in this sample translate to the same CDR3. CDR3 region: CALGERSLLGLGDTVWDTRQMFF. CDR3 in DNA: TGTGCTCTCGGGGAAAGGTCCCTCTTGGGTCTGGGGGATACAGTCTGGGACACCCGACAGATGTTTTTC. The chain recombines TRDV1 with TRDJ3; 11 bases are a match to TRDD3. TCRdb offers no J gene call, so here the DNA was matched to germline to obtain one. Per the germline V gene, CDR1 is TSWWSYY and CDR2 is QGS. The CDR3 length is 23 residues.

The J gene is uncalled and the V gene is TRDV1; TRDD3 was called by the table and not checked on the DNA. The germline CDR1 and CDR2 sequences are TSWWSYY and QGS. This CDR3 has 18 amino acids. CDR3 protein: CALGEVAIATGVGAAQFF. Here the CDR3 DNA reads TGTGCTCTTGGGGAAGTGGCTATCGCGACTGGCGTTGGGGCAGCACAATTCTTC.

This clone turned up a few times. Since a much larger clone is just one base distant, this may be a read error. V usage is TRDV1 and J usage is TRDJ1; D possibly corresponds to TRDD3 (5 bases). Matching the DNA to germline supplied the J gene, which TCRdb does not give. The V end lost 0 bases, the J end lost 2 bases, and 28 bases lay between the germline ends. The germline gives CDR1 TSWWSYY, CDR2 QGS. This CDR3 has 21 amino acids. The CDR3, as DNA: TGTGCTCTTGGGGAACTAAAACTCCTCCGGGCTTGGGGTTTTAGGACCGATAAACTCATCTTT. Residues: CALGELKLLRAWGFRTDKLIF.